Following are 7 T cell receptor beta chains from one sample sequenced in a study of T cell responses to AZD1222 COVID-19 vaccine. TCRdb's copy holds only in-frame clones and misses some; the assay was immunoSEQ multiplex PCR. The repertoire holds 95,000 to 150,000 clones, with approximately 82% as singletons. The source was peripheral blood, collected 28 days after the second AZD1222 dose. These receptors were obtained from an adult who received the AZD1222 COVID-19 vaccine.

This clone was found once. The rearrangement uses TRBV7-9 and TRBJ1-1; no clear D. V shed 0 bases and J shed 6 bases, with 11 bases lying between them. CDR1 is SEHNR, CDR2 FQNEAQ, per germline (reference sequence). The CDR3 runs 14 residues. As DNA, the CDR3 is TGTGCCAGCAGCTTAGCGCTGGCCGCCCCTGAAGCTTTCTTT. Translated, it gives CASSLALAAPEAFF.

The table lists this clone with many counts. The rearrangement uses TRBV18 and TRBJ1-5, with 8 bases lining up with TRBD1. Germline loops: CDR1 KGHSH, CDR2 LQKENI. This CDR3 comprises 17 residues. V lost 4 bases and J lost 0; bases outside the gene matches: 8. The CDR3 nucleotides are TGTGCCAGCTCACGATTATCGGGACAGGATAGCAATCAGCCCCAGCATTTT. Residues: CASSRLSGQDSNQPQHF. The variable domain in full, with the rest retrieved from reference TRBV18 and TRBJ1-5, is NAGVMQNPRHLVRRRGQEARLRCSPMKGHSHVYWYRQLPEEGLKFMVYLQKENIIDESGMPKERFSAEFPKEGPSILRIQQVVRGDSAAYFCASSRLSGQDSNQPQHFGDGTRLSIL.

V usage is TRBV18 and J usage is TRBJ1-2; D perhaps matches TRBD1 (6 bases). CDR3 length equals 14 residues. Deletions cut 4 bases from V and 1 base from J, with 10 bases between. The germline V gene encodes CDR1 KGHSH and CDR2 LQKENI. CDR3 nucleotide sequence: TGTGCCAGCTCACAAGGACAGCTTAACTATGGCTACACCTTC. Its protein product is CASSQGQLNYGYTF.

The chain carries TRBV28 and TRBJ1-2; possible D gene TRBD1, 5 bases. V lost 5 bases and J 4 bases, leaving 14 bases between the germline ends. CDR1 is MDHEN, CDR2 SYDVKM, per germline. This CDR3 comprises 14 residues. CDR3 nucleotides: TGTGCCAGCAGTGCCTATAAGGGGCTCTATGGCTACACCTTC. Translating gives CASSAYKGLYGYTF.

This clone was detected once. This chain uses TRBV2 with TRBJ1-6; a possible D gene is TRBD1 (5 bases). CDR1 and CDR2 from the germline V gene are SNHLY and FYNNEI. The length of the CDR3 is 13 residues. The ends were cut back, 6 bases at V and 11 bases at J, with 14 bases in the middle. CDR3 residues: CASRVPGNTPLHF. The CDR3 nucleotides read TGTGCCAGCAGAGTGCCAGGGAATACACCCCTCCACTTT.

This rearrangement joins TRBV6-5 to TRBJ2-2; D may be TRBD1 (6 bases). Germline CDR1 and CDR2: MNHEY and SVGAGI. This CDR3 contains 15 residues. The ends were cut back, 4 bases at V and 2 bases at J, with 11 bases in the middle. The CDR3 reads CASSFKDSNTGELFF. As DNA, the CDR3 is TGTGCCAGCAGTTTTAAGGACAGTAACACCGGGGAGCTGTTTTTT.

This clone was observed once. The V call is TRBV7-2, the J call TRBJ2-5, with no clear D. CDR1 and CDR2 from the germline V gene are SGHTA and FQGNSA. The V and J ends lost 3 bases and 1 base respectively, with 6 bases between them. This CDR3 has 13 residues. The CDR3 DNA reads TGTGCCAGCAGCTTCTGGGCCCAAGAGACCCAGTACTTC. It yields the protein CASSFWAQETQYF.